This TCR beta chain was recovered during a study of T cell responses to AZD1222 COVID-19 vaccine. Study at large: Pooling was applied to second doses at about 4 or about 12 weeks. Whole-study results and caveats: Elevations in Spike-specific TCR breadth and depth followed administration of two AZD1222 doses. Among AZD1222 vaccinees, only five or six were seropositive at baseline. Among the donors, most were white British and more were female, and clonal diversity was possibly underestimated.

The CDR3 is 19 amino acids. Germline V gene lookup returns CDR1 SGHTA and CDR2 FQGTGA. Trimming left V 1 base short and J 8 bases short, with 27 bases between. The table came from immunoSEQ multiplex PCR; TCRdb's copy has only in-frame clones and leaves some out. The sample shows about 130,000 clones, 80% to 90% of them seen only once. Regarding this clone: Antigen: not known.

This sample comprised peripheral blood, obtained on day 0 of AZD1222 vaccination. The rearrangement links TRBV7-3 to TRBJ2-1; weak D call: TRBD2 (6 bases). This TCR was recovered from an adult in good health. CDR3 nucleotides: TGTGCCAGCAGCTTAAGGACTGGGGGTAGCGGCTCCCCGGGGCATGAGCAGTTCTTC. Its translation is CASSLRTGGSGSPGHEQFF.